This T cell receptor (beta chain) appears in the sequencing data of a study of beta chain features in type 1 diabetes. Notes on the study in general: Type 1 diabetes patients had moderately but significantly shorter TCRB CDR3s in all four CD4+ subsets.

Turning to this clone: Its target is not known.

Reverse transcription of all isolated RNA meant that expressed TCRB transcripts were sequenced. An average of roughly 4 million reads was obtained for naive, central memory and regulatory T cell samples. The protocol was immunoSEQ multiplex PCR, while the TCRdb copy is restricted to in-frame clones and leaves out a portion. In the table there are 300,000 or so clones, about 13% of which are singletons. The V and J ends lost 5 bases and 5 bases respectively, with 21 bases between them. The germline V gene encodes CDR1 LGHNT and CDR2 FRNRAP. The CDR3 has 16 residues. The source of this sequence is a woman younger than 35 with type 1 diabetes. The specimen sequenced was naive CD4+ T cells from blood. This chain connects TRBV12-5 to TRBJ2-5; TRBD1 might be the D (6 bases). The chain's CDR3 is CASGTHSTGFSETQYF. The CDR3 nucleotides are TGTGCTAGTGGTACCCACTCCACAGGGTTTAGTGAGACCCAGTACTTC.